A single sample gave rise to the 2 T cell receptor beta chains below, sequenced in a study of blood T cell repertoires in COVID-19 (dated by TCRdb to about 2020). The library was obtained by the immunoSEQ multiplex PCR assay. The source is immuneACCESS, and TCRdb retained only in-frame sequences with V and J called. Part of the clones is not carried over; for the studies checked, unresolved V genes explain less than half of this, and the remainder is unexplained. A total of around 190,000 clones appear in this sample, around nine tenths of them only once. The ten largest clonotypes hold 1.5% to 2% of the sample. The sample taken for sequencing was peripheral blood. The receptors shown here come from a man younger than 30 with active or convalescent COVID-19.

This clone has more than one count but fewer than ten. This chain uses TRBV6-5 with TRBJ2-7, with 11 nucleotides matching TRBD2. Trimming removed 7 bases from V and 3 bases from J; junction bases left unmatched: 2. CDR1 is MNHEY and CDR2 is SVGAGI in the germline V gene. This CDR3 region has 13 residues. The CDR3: CASKGLADYEQYF. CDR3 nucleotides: TGTGCCAGCAAGGGACTAGCGGACTACGAGCAGTACTTC.

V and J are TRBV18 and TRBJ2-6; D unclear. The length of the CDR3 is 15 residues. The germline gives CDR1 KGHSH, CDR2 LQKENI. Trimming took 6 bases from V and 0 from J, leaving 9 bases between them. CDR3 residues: CASSDNYSGANVLTF. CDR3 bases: TGTGCCAGCTCCGATAACTACTCTGGGGCCAACGTCCTGACTTTC.